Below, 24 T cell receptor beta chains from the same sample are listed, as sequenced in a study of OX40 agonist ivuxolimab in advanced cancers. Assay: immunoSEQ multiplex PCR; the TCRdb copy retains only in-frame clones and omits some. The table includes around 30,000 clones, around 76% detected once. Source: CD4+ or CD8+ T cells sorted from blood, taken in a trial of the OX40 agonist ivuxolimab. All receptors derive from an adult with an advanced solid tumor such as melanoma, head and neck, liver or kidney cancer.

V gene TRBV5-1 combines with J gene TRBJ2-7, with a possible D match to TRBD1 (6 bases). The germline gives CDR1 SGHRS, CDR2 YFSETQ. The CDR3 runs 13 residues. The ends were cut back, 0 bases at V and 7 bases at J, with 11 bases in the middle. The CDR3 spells CASSLGQVDEQYF. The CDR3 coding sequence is TGCGCCAGCAGCTTGGGACAGGTGGATGAGCAGTACTTC. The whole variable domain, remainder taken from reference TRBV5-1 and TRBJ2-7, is KAGVTQTPRYLIKTRGQQVTLSCSPISGHRSVSWYQQTPGQGLQFLFEYFSETQRNKGNFPGRFSGRQFSNSRSEMNVSTLELGDSALYLCASSLGQVDEQYFGPGTRLTVT.

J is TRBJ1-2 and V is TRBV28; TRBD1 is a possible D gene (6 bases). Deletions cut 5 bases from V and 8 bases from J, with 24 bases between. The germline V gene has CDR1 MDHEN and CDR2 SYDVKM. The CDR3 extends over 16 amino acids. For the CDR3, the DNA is TGTGCCAGCAGTACTCACGGGGGGGGCCCCCCGGACGGCTACACCTTC. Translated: CASSTHGGGPPDGYTF.

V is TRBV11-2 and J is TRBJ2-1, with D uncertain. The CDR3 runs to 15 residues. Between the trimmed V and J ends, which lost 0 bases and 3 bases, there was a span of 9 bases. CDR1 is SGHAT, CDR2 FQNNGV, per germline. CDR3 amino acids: CASSLDRADYNEQFF. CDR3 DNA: TGTGCCAGCAGCTTAGATCGGGCAGACTACAATGAGCAGTTCTTC.

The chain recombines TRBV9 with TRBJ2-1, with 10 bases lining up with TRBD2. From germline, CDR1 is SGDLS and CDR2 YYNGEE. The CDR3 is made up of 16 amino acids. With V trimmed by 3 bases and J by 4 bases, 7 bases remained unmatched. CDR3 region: CASSALGTSAYNEQFF. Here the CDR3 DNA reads TGTGCCAGCAGCGCATTAGGGACTAGCGCATACAATGAGCAGTTCTTC.

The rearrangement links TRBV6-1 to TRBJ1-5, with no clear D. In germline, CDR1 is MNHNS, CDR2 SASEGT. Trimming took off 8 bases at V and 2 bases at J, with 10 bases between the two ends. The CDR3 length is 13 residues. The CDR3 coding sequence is TGTGCCAGCGACTTGAACGGCAATCAGCCCCAGCATTTT. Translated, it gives CASDLNGNQPQHF.

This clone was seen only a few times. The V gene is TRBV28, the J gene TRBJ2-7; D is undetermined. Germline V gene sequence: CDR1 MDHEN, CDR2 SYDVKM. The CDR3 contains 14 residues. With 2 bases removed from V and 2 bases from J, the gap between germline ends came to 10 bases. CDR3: CASSLVSDAYEQYF. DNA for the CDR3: TGTGCCAGCAGTTTAGTGAGCGACGCCTACGAGCAGTACTTC.

As DNA, the CDR3 is TGTGCCAGCAGTTACGTCCCGGGGGCCCCCACCGGGGAGCTGTTTTTT. As protein: CASSYVPGAPTGELFF. This chain joins TRBV6-5 and TRBJ2-2; D may be TRBD1 or TRBD2 (6 bases each). The germline gives CDR1 MNHEY, CDR2 SVGAGI. The V end lost 2 bases, the J end lost 4 bases, and 14 bases lay between the germline ends. There are 16 residues in the CDR3.

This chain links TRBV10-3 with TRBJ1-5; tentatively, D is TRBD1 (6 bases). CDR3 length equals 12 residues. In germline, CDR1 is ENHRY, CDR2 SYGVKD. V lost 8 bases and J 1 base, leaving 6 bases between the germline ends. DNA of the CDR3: TGTGCCATCGGACAGAGCAATCAGCCCCAGCATTTT. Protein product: CAIGQSNQPQHF.

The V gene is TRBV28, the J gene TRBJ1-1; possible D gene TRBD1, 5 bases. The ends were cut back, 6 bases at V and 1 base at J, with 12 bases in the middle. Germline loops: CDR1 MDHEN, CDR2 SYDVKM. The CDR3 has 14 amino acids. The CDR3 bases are TGTGCCAGCAGGGGGACCAGAGGGAACACTGAAGCTTTCTTT. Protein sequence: CASRGTRGNTEAFF.

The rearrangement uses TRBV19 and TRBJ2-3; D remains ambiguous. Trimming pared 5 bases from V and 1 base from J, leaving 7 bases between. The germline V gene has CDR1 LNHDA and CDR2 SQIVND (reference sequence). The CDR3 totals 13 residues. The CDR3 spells CASSDLGTDTQYF. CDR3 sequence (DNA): TGTGCCAGTAGTGACCTTGGCACAGATACGCAGTATTTT.

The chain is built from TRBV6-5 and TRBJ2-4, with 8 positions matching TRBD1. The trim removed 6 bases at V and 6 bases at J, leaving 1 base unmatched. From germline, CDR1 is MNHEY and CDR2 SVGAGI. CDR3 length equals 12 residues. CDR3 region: CASRDRVNIQYF. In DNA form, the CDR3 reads TGTGCCAGCAGGGACAGGGTAAACATTCAGTACTTC.

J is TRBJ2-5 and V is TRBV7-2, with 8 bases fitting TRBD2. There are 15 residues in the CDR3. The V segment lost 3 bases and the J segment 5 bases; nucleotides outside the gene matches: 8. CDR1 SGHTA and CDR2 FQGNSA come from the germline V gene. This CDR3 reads CASSFMGTRVETQYF. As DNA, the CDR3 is TGTGCCAGCAGCTTTATGGGGACTAGGGTCGAGACCCAGTACTTC.

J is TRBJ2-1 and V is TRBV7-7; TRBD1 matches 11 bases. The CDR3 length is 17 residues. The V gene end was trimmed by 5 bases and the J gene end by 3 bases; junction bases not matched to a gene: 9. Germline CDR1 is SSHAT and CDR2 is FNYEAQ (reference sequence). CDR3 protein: CASSPYLGTGGYNEQFF. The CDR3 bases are TGTGCCAGCAGCCCCTATCTGGGGACAGGGGGCTACAATGAGCAGTTCTTC.

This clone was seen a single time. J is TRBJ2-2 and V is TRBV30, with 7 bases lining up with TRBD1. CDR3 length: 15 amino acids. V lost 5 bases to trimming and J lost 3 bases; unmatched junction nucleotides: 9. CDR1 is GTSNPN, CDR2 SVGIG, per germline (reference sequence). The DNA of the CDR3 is TGTGCCTGGTCTGCGAGGGACAGACACACCGGGGAGCTGTTTTTT. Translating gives CAWSARDRHTGELFF. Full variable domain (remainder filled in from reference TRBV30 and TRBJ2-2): SQTIHQWPATLVQPVGSPLSLECTVEGTSNPNLYWYRQAAGRGLQLLFYSVGIGQISSEVPQNLSASRPQDRQFILSSKKLLLSDSGFYLCAWSARDRHTGELFFGEGSRLTVL.

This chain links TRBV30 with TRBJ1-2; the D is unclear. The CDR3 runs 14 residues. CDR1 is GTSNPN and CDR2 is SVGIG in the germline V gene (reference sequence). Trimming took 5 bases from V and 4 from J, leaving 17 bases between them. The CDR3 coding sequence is TGTGCCTGGTCGTTTGGGTGGGGTTTCTATGGCTACACCTTC. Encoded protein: CAWSFGWGFYGYTF.

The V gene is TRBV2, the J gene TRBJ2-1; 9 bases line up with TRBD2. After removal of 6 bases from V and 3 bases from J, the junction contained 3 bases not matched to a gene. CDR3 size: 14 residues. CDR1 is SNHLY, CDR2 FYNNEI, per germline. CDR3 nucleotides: TGTGCCAGCAGGACTAGCGGAGACTACAATGAGCAGTTCTTC. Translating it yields CASRTSGDYNEQFF.

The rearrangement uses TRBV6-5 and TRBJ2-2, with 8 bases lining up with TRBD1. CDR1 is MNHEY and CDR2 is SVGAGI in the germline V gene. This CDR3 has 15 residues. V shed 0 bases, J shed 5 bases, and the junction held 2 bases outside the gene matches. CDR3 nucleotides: TGTGCCAGCAGTTACTCGGGGACAGGTACCGGGGAGCTGTTTTTT. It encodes CASSYSGTGTGELFF.

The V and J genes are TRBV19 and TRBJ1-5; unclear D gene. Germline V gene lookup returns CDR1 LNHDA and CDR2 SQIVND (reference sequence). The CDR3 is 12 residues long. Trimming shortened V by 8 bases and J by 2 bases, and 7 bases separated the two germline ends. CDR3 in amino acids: CASVDGNQPQHF. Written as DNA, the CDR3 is TGTGCCAGTGTCGATGGCAATCAGCCCCAGCATTTT.

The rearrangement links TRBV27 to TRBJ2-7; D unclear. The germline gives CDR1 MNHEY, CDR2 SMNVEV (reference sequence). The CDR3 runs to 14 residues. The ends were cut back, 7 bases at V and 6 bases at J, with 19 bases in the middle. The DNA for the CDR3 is TGTGCCAGCAAGTCCCTGACGCCGTCGGGCGAGCAGTACTTC. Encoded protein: CASKSLTPSGEQYF.

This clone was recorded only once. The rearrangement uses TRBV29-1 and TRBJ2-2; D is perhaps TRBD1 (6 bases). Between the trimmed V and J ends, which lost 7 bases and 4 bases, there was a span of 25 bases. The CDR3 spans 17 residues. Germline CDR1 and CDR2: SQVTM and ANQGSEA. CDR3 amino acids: CSGIIHRQATGTGELFF. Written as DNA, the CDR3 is TGCAGCGGAATAATCCATCGACAGGCCACGGGCACCGGGGAGCTGTTTTTT.

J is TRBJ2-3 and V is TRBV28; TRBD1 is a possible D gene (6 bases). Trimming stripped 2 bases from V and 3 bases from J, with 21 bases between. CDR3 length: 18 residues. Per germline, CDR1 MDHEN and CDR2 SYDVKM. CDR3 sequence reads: CASSLGQRRWASTDTQYF. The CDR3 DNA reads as TGTGCCAGCAGTTTAGGACAGAGAAGATGGGCTAGTACAGATACGCAGTATTTT.

Here the CDR3 DNA reads TGTGCCAGCTCAGACTACGGGACATTCAGCAATCAGCCCCAGCATTTT. Translated: CASSDYGTFSNQPQHF. The chain uses TRBV18 and TRBJ1-5, with D perhaps matching TRBD1 (6 bases). The ends were cut back, 5 bases at V and 1 base at J, with 15 bases in the middle. Germline CDR1 is KGHSH and CDR2 is LQKENI. This CDR3 is 16 amino acids long.

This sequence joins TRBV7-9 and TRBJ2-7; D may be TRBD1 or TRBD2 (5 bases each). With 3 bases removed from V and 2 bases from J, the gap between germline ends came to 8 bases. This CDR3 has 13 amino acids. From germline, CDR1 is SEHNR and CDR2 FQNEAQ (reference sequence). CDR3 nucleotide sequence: TGTGCCAGCAGCTTGGGACGCACCTACGAGCAGTACTTC. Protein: CASSLGRTYEQYF.

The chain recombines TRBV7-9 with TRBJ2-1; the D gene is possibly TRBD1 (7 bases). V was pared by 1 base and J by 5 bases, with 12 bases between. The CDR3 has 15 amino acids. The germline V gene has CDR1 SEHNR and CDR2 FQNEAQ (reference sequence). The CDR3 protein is CASSLGSGGHNEQFF. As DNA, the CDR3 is TGTGCCAGCAGCTTAGGGTCAGGGGGGCACAATGAGCAGTTCTTC.